The entry below describes one T cell receptor (beta chain). This specimen belongs to a study of blood T cell repertoires in COVID-19. Germline CDR1 reads MDHEN; CDR2 reads SYDVKM. V lost 2 bases, J lost 5 bases, and 15 bases lay in between. There are 16 residues in the CDR3. Original processing methods: Amplification from reference gene primers served as the basis for estimated nucleated cell counts. Clones were sequenced by immunoSEQ multiplex PCR, and TCRdb holds only the in-frame ones, with some missing. The V and J calls and clone size come from that table; D and trimming were worked out from the DNA. The sample includes more than 300,000 clones, more than 85% seen only once; the top ten take about 4.2%.

The clonotype comes from a woman aged 30 to 39 who had been exposed to COVID-19. The V gene is TRBV28, the J gene TRBJ1-4, with D possibly being TRBD1 (5 bases). Sequencing was carried out using PBMCs or T cells enriched from blood (not recorded which). CDR3 region: CASSLADADINEKLFF. The CDR3 nucleotides are TGTGCCAGCAGTTTAGCAGATGCGGACATAAATGAAAAACTGTTTTTT.